This is a list of T cell receptor beta chains from one sample in a study of T cells in localized non-small cell lung cancer. Measured with immunoSEQ multiplex PCR; TCRdb has only the in-frame clones, and not every one. The table shows around 20,000 clones, with around 85% occurring only once. The sequences come from peripheral blood, collected before any cancer treatment. These receptors all come from a woman aged 40-69 years with stage I lung adenocarcinoma. Both conserved end residues are part of each CDR3. The order of the fields is J gene, D gene, clone size, V gene, CDR3 DNA, CDR3 protein. The D gene is left open where the match is weak. Only some rows state a clone size, as once, few, many or a class for expanded clones.

TRBJ2-5 | TRBD2 | - | TRBV5-6 | TGTGCCAGCAGCTTGCCCCTGCTGCGGGGGGGAAAAGAGACCCAGTACTTC | CASSLPLLRGGKETQYF
TRBJ1-5 | - | once | TRBV4-3 | TGCGCCAGCAGCCAAGGTTGGGCCAATCAGCCCCAGCATTTT | CASSQGWANQPQHF
TRBJ1-4 | - | - | TRBV5-1 | TGCGCCAGCAGCTTGTCATCTACCTGGGATGAAAAACTGTTTTTT | CASSLSSTWDEKLFF
TRBJ2-3 | TRBD2 | - | TRBV5-4 | TGTGCCAGCAGCTTCTTCGGCGGGGGAAGCACAGATACGCAGTATTTT | CASSFFGGGSTDTQYF
TRBJ1-3 | - | once | TRBV5-6 | TGTGCCAGCAGCTTGCCGTCGGGAAACACCATATATTTT | CASSLPSGNTIYF
TRBJ2-3 | TRBD1 | - | TRBV19 | TGTGCCAGTACAAACTTACAGGGGATTGGAGATACGCAGTATTTT | CASTNLQGIGDTQYF
TRBJ2-5 | TRBD1 | - | TRBV10-3 | TGTGCCATCAGGGGACAGGGGGCTGTGTCTGAGACCCAGTACTTC | CAIRGQGAVSETQYF
TRBJ2-1 | - | - | TRBV11-2 | TGTGCCAGCAAGAACGACTACCTCTCCTACAATGAGCAGTTCTTC | CASKNDYLSYNEQFF
TRBJ2-7 | - | few | TRBV5-5 | TGTGCCAGCAGCTTGGAACCACAGCCCTACGAGCAGTACTTC | CASSLEPQPYEQYF
TRBJ2-7 | - | few | TRBV4-1 | TGCGCCAGCAGCCTCGGCCCCCTGGGGACCTACGAGCAGTACTTC | CASSLGPLGTYEQYF
TRBJ2-7 | TRBD1 | - | TRBV13 | TGTGCCAGCAGCTTAGACCGACAGGGGACCTACGAGCAGTACTTC | CASSLDRQGTYEQYF
TRBJ2-7 | TRBD2 | - | TRBV27 | TGTGCCAGCAGTTTAGAGCGGGGGGGCCCTTACGAGCAGTACTTC | CASSLERGGPYEQYF
TRBJ2-7 | - | - | TRBV2 | TGTGCCAGCAGTGAAGGCGTACCGGGGTTCTACGAGCAGTACTTC | CASSEGVPGFYEQYF
TRBJ2-7 | - | - | TRBV5-1 | TGCGCCAGCAGCATTGGAGCTAACTACGAGCAGTACTTC | CASSIGANYEQYF
TRBJ1-2 | TRBD1 | - | TRBV9 | TGTGCCAGCAGCGTAGGTCAGGGGGCTTATGGCTACACCTTC | CASSVGQGAYGYTF
TRBJ1-3 | TRBD1 | - | TRBV7-9 | TGTGCCAGCAGCCCACAGCCGACAGGGGGGAACACCATATATTTT | CASSPQPTGGNTIYF
TRBJ1-1 | TRBD1 | - | TRBV11-2 | TGTGCCAGCAGCCAAGGACAGGGGAACACTGAAGCTTTCTTT | CASSQGQGNTEAFF
TRBJ2-7 | TRBD1 | - | TRBV19 | TGTGCCAGTAGTACCGGCCTTGGACAGGGCTACGAGCAGTACTTC | CASSTGLGQGYEQYF
TRBJ1-6 | - | few | TRBV6-1 | TGTGCCAGCACCGGAGGTTATTCGATGTCACCCCTCCACTTT | CASTGGYSMSPLHF
TRBJ1-1 | TRBD1 | - | TRBV4-3 | TGCGCCAGCAGCCAAGAAGGGACAGGGGGCACTGAAGCTTTCTTT | CASSQEGTGGTEAFF
TRBJ1-2 | - | - | TRBV6-5 | TGTGCCAGCAGTACCCGGACATCTATCTATGGCTACACCTTC | CASSTRTSIYGYTF
TRBJ2-3 | - | - | TRBV5-1 | TGCGCCAGCAGCTCCAGGGCAGGAGATACGCAGTATTTT | CASSSRAGDTQYF
TRBJ1-1 | TRBD1 | - | TRBV27 | TGTGCCAGCAGTTTATACAGGGGCACTGAAGCTTTCTTT | CASSLYRGTEAFF
TRBJ2-5 | TRBD2 | once | TRBV7-2 | TGTGCCAGCACCACGGGACTAGCGGGGGGGCAAGAGACCCAGTACTTC | CASTTGLAGGQETQYF